The rows below give T cell receptor beta chains drawn from one sample of a study of technical replicates of blood from a handful of donors. This table comes from immunoSEQ multiplex PCR, and its TCRdb copy is limited to in-frame clones, with some not included. The sample lists about 80,000 clones; 91% were seen once. The specimen was T cells isolated from PBMCs. These receptors were collected from a human donor in good health. Both conserved end residues are part of each CDR3. D genes are given only for firm matches. Only part of the rows carry a size: once, few, many, or a class if the clone is expanded.

clone_size d_call j_call v_call cdr3_nt cdr3_aa
NA NA TRBJ1-5 TRBV18 TGTGCCAGCTCAGAAGAGGGTTGGCAGCCCCAGCATTTT CASSEEGWQPQHF
NA TRBD1 TRBJ1-5 TRBV7-6 TGTGCCAGCAGCTTAGGGACAGGGTCCGATCAGCCCCAGCATTTT CASSLGTGSDQPQHF
NA NA TRBJ2-7 TRBV10-3 TGTGCCATCAGTGGTAATTGGCTCTCCTACGAGCAGTACTTC CAISGNWLSYEQYF
NA TRBD2 TRBJ2-2 TRBV9 TGTGCCAGCAGCGTCCGCACGGGAGGAGACACCGGGGAGCTGTTTTTT CASSVRTGGDTGELFF
NA TRBD2 TRBJ2-5 TRBV5-6 TGTGCCAGCAGCTTGGGTCCGGGGGGCCAAGAGACCCAGTACTTC CASSLGPGGQETQYF
NA TRBD1 TRBJ2-3 TRBV27 TGTGCCAGCAGTTTGGAATGGGACAGGGGAACCTCTTCGGATACGCAGTATTTT CASSLEWDRGTSSDTQYF
NA TRBD1 TRBJ2-6 TRBV7-9 TGTGCCAGCAGACTCCCCTCCAGGGGGCCAGACTCTGGGGCCAACGTCCTGACTTTC CASRLPSRGPDSGANVLTF
few TRBD1 TRBJ1-1 TRBV4-2 TGTGCCAGCAGCCCCCGGACAGGGCAGAACACTGAAGCTTTCTTT CASSPRTGQNTEAFF
few TRBD1 TRBJ1-1 TRBV30 TGTGCCTACGGACAGGCGAACACTGAAGCTTTCTTT CAYGQANTEAFF
few NA TRBJ2-7 TRBV28 TGTGCCAGCAGTTTATCCCAGGCGTGGACCTACGAGCAGTACTTC CASSLSQAWTYEQYF
once NA TRBJ2-3 TRBV5-4 TGTGCCAGCAGCTTTACCTCGGTCACAGATACGCAGTATTTT CASSFTSVTDTQYF
NA NA TRBJ2-1 TRBV5-4 TGTGCCAGCAGCTTGCAGGATGAGCAGTTCTTC CASSLQDEQFF
few NA TRBJ1-4 TRBV7-9 TGTGCCAGCAGCTTAGGAGATGAAAAACTGTTTTTT CASSLGDEKLFF
NA TRBD2 TRBJ2-1 TRBV7-3 TGTGCCAGCAGCACACACCGGGACTACCGTGAGCAGTTCTTC CASSTHRDYREQFF
NA NA TRBJ1-4 TRBV29-1 TGCAGCGTTTTGAGGGGGAATGAAAAACTGTTTTTT CSVLRGNEKLFF
NA TRBD2 TRBJ2-3 TRBV5-1 TGCGCCAGCAGCTTGGGCACTAGCGGGAGCCGGAGCACAGATACGCAGTATTTT CASSLGTSGSRSTDTQYF
NA TRBD1 TRBJ2-3 TRBV4-3 TGCGCCAGCAGCCAACTGGACAGGGGGACAGATACGCAGTATTTT CASSQLDRGTDTQYF
once NA TRBJ2-7 TRBV5-1 TGCGCCAGCACTGAGGGTAACGAGCAGTACTTC CASTEGNEQYF
NA TRBD2 TRBJ2-7 TRBV7-8 TGTGCCAGCAGTTCGACCGGGACTATACGCGAGCAGTACTTC CASSSTGTIREQYF
NA TRBD2 TRBJ2-7 TRBV27 TGTGCCAGCAGTGTAGCGGGAGGTGCCTACGAGCAGTACTTC CASSVAGGAYEQYF
NA NA TRBJ2-3 TRBV7-3 TGTGCCAGCAGCTATGGGGAGGCGTACACTAGCACAGATACGCAGTATTTT CASSYGEAYTSTDTQYF
NA NA TRBJ2-1 TRBV21-1 TGTGCCAGCAGCAAAGGACTAGCGGACACCTACAATGAGCAGTTCTTC CASSKGLADTYNEQFF
NA TRBD1 TRBJ1-2 TRBV29-1 TGCAGCGTCGTAATGGACAGGGAATATGGCTACACCTTC CSVVMDREYGYTF
NA TRBD2 TRBJ2-1 TRBV5-4 TGTGCCAGCAGCGCCGGGACTAGCGGCGGGAATGAGCAGTTCTTC CASSAGTSGGNEQFF
NA TRBD2 TRBJ2-2 TRBV5-4 TGTGCCAGCCAGCGGGAGTATAACACCGGGGAGCTGTTTTTT CASQREYNTGELFF
NA TRBD2 TRBJ2-7 TRBV16 TGTGCCAGCAGCCAATTGACGCTAGCGGTGGACGAGCAGTACTTC CASSQLTLAVDEQYF
NA NA TRBJ2-2 TRBV4-3 TGCGCCAGCAGCCAAAGACTGAACACCGGGGAGCTGTTTTTT CASSQRLNTGELFF
NA NA TRBJ1-1 TRBV5-1 TGCGCCAGCAGCCCCTACAGGGTGAACACTGAAGCTTTCTTT CASSPYRVNTEAFF
NA NA TRBJ2-7 TRBV6-5 TGTGCCAGCAGTTCCCCGGACACCAACTACGAGCAGTACTTC CASSSPDTNYEQYF
NA NA TRBJ1-1 TRBV19 TGTGCCACCCTACCGGGCAGGGCAACTGAAGCTTTCTTT CATLPGRATEAFF
NA NA TRBJ1-4 TRBV4-3 TGCGCCAGCAGCCAAGACGGGAGGGGGGGAAAACTGTTTTTT CASSQDGRGGKLFF
NA NA TRBJ2-7 TRBV4-2 TGTGCCAGCAGCCAAGTCGAAGGGGCCTACCTGTACGAGCAGTACTTC CASSQVEGAYLYEQYF
few NA TRBJ1-1 TRBV19 TGTGCCAGTAGTTACTCTCCCGGTAATGAAGCTTTCTTT CASSYSPGNEAFF
NA TRBD2 TRBJ2-7 TRBV29-1 TGCAGCGTTGATGGCGTAGCGGGCTCCTACGAGCAGTACTTC CSVDGVAGSYEQYF
NA TRBD2 TRBJ2-5 TRBV27 TGTGCCAGCAGTCCGGGAGGATGGGAGACCCAGTACTTC CASSPGGWETQYF
NA NA TRBJ1-5 TRBV4-1 TGCGCCAGCAGCCAAGATCGAGCCCTCCAGCGGCCCCAGCATTTT CASSQDRALQRPQHF
NA TRBD1 TRBJ2-3 TRBV28 TGTGCCAGCAGGGAGACAGGGCCAGATACGCAGTATTTT CASRETGPDTQYF
NA TRBD2 TRBJ2-7 TRBV7-9 TGTGCCAGCAGTAGCGGGACCCTCGAGCAGTACTTC CASSSGTLEQYF
few TRBD2 TRBJ2-1 TRBV28 TGTGCCTCAAAGGGGGTAGCGGGATACTACAATGAGCAGTTCTTC CASKGVAGYYNEQFF
NA TRBD2 TRBJ2-1 TRBV7-3 TGTGCCAGCAGCTTCACTAGCGGGAATGAGCAGTTCTTC CASSFTSGNEQFF
once NA TRBJ1-2 TRBV6-1 TGTGCCAGCAATAGAGGGAGTTTGGAAGGCTACACCTTC CASNRGSLEGYTF
few NA TRBJ1-1 TRBV11-2 TGTGCCAGCAGCCCAGTCCGGGATTGGGACACTGAAGCTTTCTTT CASSPVRDWDTEAFF
NA TRBD1 TRBJ1-1 TRBV2 TGTGCCAGCAGCCGGGACAGGGGATTGAACACTGAAGCTTTCTTT CASSRDRGLNTEAFF
NA TRBD1 TRBJ2-3 TRBV9 TGTGCCAGCAGCGCTACCGGGACAGGGTATGATACGCAGTATTTT CASSATGTGYDTQYF
NA NA TRBJ1-1 TRBV5-1 TGCGCCAGCAGCTTGGTTTCCGGCGGGACTGAAGCTTTCTTT CASSLVSGGTEAFF
NA TRBD2 TRBJ2-7 TRBV28 TGTGCCAGCAGTTGGACTAGCGGCTACGAGCAGTACTTC CASSWTSGYEQYF
NA TRBD2 TRBJ2-1 TRBV7-9 TGTGCCAGCAGCTTAGGCGGGAGGAACAATGAGCAGTTCTTC CASSLGGRNNEQFF
NA TRBD1 TRBJ1-2 TRBV10-3 TGTGCCATCTACACAGATTTCTGGACAGGGGCGCATAATGGCTACACCTTC CAIYTDFWTGAHNGYTF